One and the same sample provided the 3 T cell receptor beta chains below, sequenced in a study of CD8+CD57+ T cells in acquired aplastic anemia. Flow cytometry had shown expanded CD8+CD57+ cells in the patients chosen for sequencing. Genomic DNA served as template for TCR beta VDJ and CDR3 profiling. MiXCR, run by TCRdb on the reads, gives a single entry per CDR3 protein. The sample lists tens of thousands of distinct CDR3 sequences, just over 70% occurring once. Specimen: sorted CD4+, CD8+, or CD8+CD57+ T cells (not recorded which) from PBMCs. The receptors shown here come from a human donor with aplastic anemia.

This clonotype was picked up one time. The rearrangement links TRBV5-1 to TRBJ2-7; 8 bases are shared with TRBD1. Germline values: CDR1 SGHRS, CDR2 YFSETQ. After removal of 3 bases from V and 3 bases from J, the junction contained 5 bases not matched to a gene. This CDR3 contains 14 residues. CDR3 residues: CASSSGQADYEQYF. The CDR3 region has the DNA TGCGCCAGCAGCTCGGGACAGGCGGACTACGAGCAGTACTTC.

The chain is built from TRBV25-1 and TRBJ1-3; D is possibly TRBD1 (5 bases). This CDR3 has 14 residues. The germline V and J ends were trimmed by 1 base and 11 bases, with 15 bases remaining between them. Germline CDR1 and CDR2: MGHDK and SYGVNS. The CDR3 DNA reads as TGTGCCAGCAGTGAATGGGGGACCGGTATCGCCATATATTTT. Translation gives CASSEWGTGIAIYF. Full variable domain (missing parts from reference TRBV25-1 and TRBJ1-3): EADIYQTPRYLVIGTGKKITLECSQTMGHDKMYWYQQDPGMELHLIHYSYGVNSTEKGDLSSESTVSRIRTEHFPLTLESARPSHTSQYLCASSEWGTGIAIYFGEGSWLTVV.

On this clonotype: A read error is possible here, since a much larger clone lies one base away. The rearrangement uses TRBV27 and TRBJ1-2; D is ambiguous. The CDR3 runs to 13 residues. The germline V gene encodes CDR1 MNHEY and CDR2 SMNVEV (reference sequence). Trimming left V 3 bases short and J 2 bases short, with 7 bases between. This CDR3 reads CASSFGSNYGYTF. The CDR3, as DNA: TGTGCCAGCAGTTTCGGAAGCAACTATGGCTACACCTTC.